The source of this TCR beta chain is a study of OX40 agonist ivuxolimab in advanced cancers. CDR3 length: 15 residues. V shed 3 bases, J shed 0 bases, and the junction held 4 bases outside the gene matches. Germline V gene lookup returns CDR1 MNHNS and CDR2 SASEGT. Assay used: immunoSEQ multiplex PCR; TCRdb lists only in-frame clones, some missing. The sample records tens of thousands of clones, roughly 87% being singletons. General study results and limits: There was clonal expansion of CD4+ and CD8+ blood T cells by week 6 at 0.1 to 3.0 mg/kg.

Notes on this clone: Its target is unknown.

The source was CD4+ or CD8+ T cells sorted from blood, collected in a trial of the OX40 agonist ivuxolimab. The sequence derives from an adult with an advanced solid tumor such as melanoma, head and neck, liver or kidney cancer. The V gene is TRBV6-1, the J gene TRBJ2-7, with TRBD1 matching 8 bases. This chain's CDR3 is CASSETGVSSYEQYV. The CDR3 DNA reads TGTGCCAGCAGTGAGACAGGGGTAAGCTCCTACGAGCAGTACGTC.